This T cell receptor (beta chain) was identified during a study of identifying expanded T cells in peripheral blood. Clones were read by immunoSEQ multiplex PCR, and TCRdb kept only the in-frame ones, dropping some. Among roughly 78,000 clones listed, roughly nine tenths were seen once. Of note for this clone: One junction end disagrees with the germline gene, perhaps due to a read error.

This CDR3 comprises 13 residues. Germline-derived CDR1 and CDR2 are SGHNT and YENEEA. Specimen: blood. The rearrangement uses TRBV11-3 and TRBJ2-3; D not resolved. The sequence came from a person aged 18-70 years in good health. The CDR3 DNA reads TGTGCCAACAGCTTAATGGCTGGAGATACGCAGTATTTT. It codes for CANSLMAGDTQYF.